A selection of T cell receptor beta chains follows, all from one sample in a study of PD-L1 blockade in urothelial cancer. TCRdb's table, derived via immunoSEQ multiplex PCR, lists solely in-frame clones and lacks some. The sample includes about 91,000 clones, 85% to 95% of them seen just once. The sequencing here drew on PBMCs, taken around atezolizumab (anti-PD-L1) treatment. All receptors derive from a man aged 60-69 years with urothelial cancer. The CDR3 runs from the conserved cysteine through the conserved F or W. Each record gives: D gene, CDR3 length, clone size, V gene, J gene, CDR3 DNA, CDR3 protein. A D gene is named only where the DNA matches it firmly. Rows give clone size only sometimes, using once, few, many, or a class for an expanded clone.

D: NA
length: 15
size: NA
V: TRBV19
J: TRBJ1-1
DNA: TGTGCCAGCAGACCCGGGTCAGGGATGAACACTGAAGCTTTCTTT
CDR3: CASRPGSGMNTEAFF

D: TRBD2
length: 17
size: NA
V: TRBV7-2
J: TRBJ2-4
DNA: TGTGCCAGCAGCTTAGTTAGGCTAGCGGGGGGGATAAACATTCAGTACTTC
CDR3: CASSLVRLAGGINIQYF

D: NA
length: 13
size: NA
V: TRBV4-3
J: TRBJ1-3
DNA: TGCGCCAGCAGCCGGAGCTCTGGAAACACCATATATTTT
CDR3: CASSRSSGNTIYF

D: NA
length: 16
size: NA
V: TRBV15
J: TRBJ1-1
DNA: TGTGCCACCAGCAGACCGTCGACAGACATGAACACTGAAGCTTTCTTT
CDR3: CATSRPSTDMNTEAFF

D: TRBD1
length: 12
size: NA
V: TRBV18
J: TRBJ2-7
DNA: TGTGCCAGCTCACCACGGACAGGCGAGCAGTACTTC
CDR3: CASSPRTGEQYF

D: NA
length: 13
size: NA
V: TRBV6-5
J: TRBJ1-2
DNA: TGTGCCAGCAGAAACAGGGACCTTTATGGCTACACCTTC
CDR3: CASRNRDLYGYTF

D: NA
length: 12
size: NA
V: TRBV5-1
J: TRBJ2-1
DNA: TGCGCCAGCAGCTTGGAAAGCTATGAGCAGTTCTTC
CDR3: CASSLESYEQFF

D: TRBD1
length: 19
size: once
V: TRBV4-3
J: TRBJ2-6
DNA: TGCGCCAGCAGCCAAGATCGACAGGGGTTGGAGGCTGGGGCCAACGTCCTGACTTTC
CDR3: CASSQDRQGLEAGANVLTF

D: TRBD1
length: 16
size: NA
V: TRBV6-1
J: TRBJ1-2
DNA: TGTGCCAGCAGTGAAGCGCAATCTAGGACAGGCTATGGCTACACCTTC
CDR3: CASSEAQSRTGYGYTF

D: NA
length: 16
size: NA
V: TRBV4-2
J: TRBJ2-7
DNA: TGTGCCAGCAGCCAAGAGGTCTCACTAGGCCCCTCCGAGCAGTACTTC
CDR3: CASSQEVSLGPSEQYF

D: NA
length: 14
size: NA
V: TRBV29-1
J: TRBJ2-3
DNA: TGCGGATCTTTTGGCGGGACTCACACAGATACGCAGTATTTT
CDR3: CGSFGGTHTDTQYF

D: TRBD2
length: 15
size: NA
V: TRBV27
J: TRBJ2-5
DNA: TGTGCCAGCAGTTTCCTAGCGGGAAACCAAGAGACCCAGTACTTC
CDR3: CASSFLAGNQETQYF

D: NA
length: 15
size: NA
V: TRBV9
J: TRBJ2-3
DNA: TGTGCCAGCAGCGCACTGGCGGGGAACACAGATACGCAGTATTTT
CDR3: CASSALAGNTDTQYF